The 30 T cell receptor beta chains reported below all come from one sample, sequenced in a study of sequential checkpoint blockade in melanoma. TCRdb keeps only in-frame clones here, not all; method: immunoSEQ multiplex PCR. The sample lists around 6,000 clones; approximately 21% were seen once. Documented treatment: randomized to nivolumab then ipilimumab (arm A) or the reverse (arm B). Specimen: tumor tissue (inferred from file names), collected from a patient given nivolumab and ipilimumab in sequence. The receptors were gathered from a human donor with melanoma.

Judged by abundance, this clone is medium-sized. This sequence joins TRBV6-8 and TRBJ2-1, with 7 bases that match TRBD1. Germline V lookup: CDR1 MNHGY, CDR2 SAAAGT. This CDR3 is 15 amino acids long. V was pared by 5 bases and J by 4 bases, with 8 bases of the junction left unmatched. The CDR3, as DNA: TGTGCCAGCAGTAATAGTATGGGACAGTACAATGAGCAGTTCTTC. It yields the protein CASSNSMGQYNEQFF.

The chain uses TRBV11-3 and TRBJ2-5, with D perhaps given as TRBD1 or TRBD2 (5 bases each). This CDR3 contains 15 residues. CDR1 and CDR2 (germline): SGHNT, YENEEA. Trimming left V 5 bases short and J 4 bases short, with 17 bases between. DNA of the CDR3: TGTGCCAGCAGCATCGGGACCACAGAGTCAGAGACCCAGTACTTC. This encodes CASSIGTTESETQYF. Drawing the rest from reference TRBV11-3 and TRBJ2-5, the complete variable domain is EAGVVQSPRYKIIEKKQPVAFWCNPISGHNTLYWYLQNLGQGPELLIRYENEEAVDDSQLPKDRFSAERLKGVDSTLKIQPAELGDSAVYLCASSIGTTESETQYFGPGTRLLVL.

This clone is deemed large (0.1 to 1%). The chain is built from TRBV11-3 and TRBJ1-3, with D possibly matching TRBD1 (5 bases). The germline V gene encodes CDR1 SGHNT and CDR2 YENEEA. The CDR3 loop spans 16 amino acids. Trimming shortened V by 5 bases and J by 0 bases, and 14 bases separated the two germline ends. The CDR3 bases are TGTGCCAGCAGCCCTACAGGAGTCCTCTCTGGAAACACCATATATTTT. It encodes CASSPTGVLSGNTIYF.

This clone showed up many times. The rearrangement joins TRBV9 to TRBJ2-7; D not certain. The CDR3 loop spans 13 amino acids. Germline V lookup: CDR1 SGDLS, CDR2 YYNGEE. Trimming pared 0 bases from V and 3 bases from J, leaving 7 bases between. CDR3 in amino acids: CASSVGERYEQYF. The CDR3 nucleotides read TGTGCCAGCAGCGTAGGGGAACGCTACGAGCAGTACTTC.

This clone was counted between two and nine times. The rearrangement uses TRBV30 and TRBJ2-3; possible D gene TRBD1, 5 bases. Trimming took 0 bases from V and 2 from J, leaving 9 bases between them. This CDR3 is built from 14 residues. The germline CDR1 and CDR2 sequences are GTSNPN and SVGIG (reference sequence). The DNA for the CDR3 is TGTGCCTGGAGTGTTGACAGAACCACAGATACGCAGTATTTT. It specifies CAWSVDRTTDTQYF.

The rearrangement joins TRBV19 to TRBJ1-5, with 7 positions matching TRBD1. The CDR3 is 15 amino acids. Germline V gene sequence: CDR1 LNHDA, CDR2 SQIVND (reference sequence). V shed 4 bases, J shed 5 bases, and the junction held 8 bases outside the gene matches. In DNA form, the CDR3 reads TGTGCCAGTAGTAAGGGCACAGGGGTGGATCAGCCCCAGCATTTT. Protein product: CASSKGTGVDQPQHF. The full variable domain, in which reference TRBV19 and TRBJ1-5 provide the parts outside the CDR3, is DGGITQSPKYLFRKEGQNVTLSCEQNLNHDAMYWYRQDPGQGLRLIYYSQIVNDFQKGDIAEGYSVSREKKESFPLTVTSAQKNPTAFYLCASSKGTGVDQPQHFGDGTRLSIL.

V and J are TRBV14 and TRBJ1-1; no firm D call. The CDR3 runs to 11 residues. Germline V gene lookup returns CDR1 SGHDN and CDR2 FVKESK. V was pared by 2 bases and J by 8 bases, with 6 bases between. The CDR3 bases are TGTGCCAGCAGCCAACAAACGGAAGCTTTCTTT. Protein sequence: CASSQQTEAFF.

The CDR3 bases are TGTGCCAGTAGTATATCTTGGGGCCACTACGAGCAGTACTTC. Translation gives CASSISWGHYEQYF. The chain recombines TRBV19 with TRBJ2-7; a possible D gene is TRBD1 (5 bases). This CDR3 has 14 residues. The V and J ends lost 2 bases and 3 bases respectively, with 11 bases between them. The germline V gene has CDR1 LNHDA and CDR2 SQIVND (reference sequence).

By share, this clone ranks as medium-sized. The J gene is TRBJ1-6, the V gene TRBV9, with 9 bases identical to TRBD1. CDR3 length: 16 residues. Germline V gives CDR1 SGDLS, CDR2 YYNGEE. V dropped 3 bases and J dropped 9; count of bases not matched to a gene: 10. CDR3 residues: CASSEQGGQGISPLHF. The CDR3 DNA is TGTGCCAGCAGCGAACAGGGGGGACAGGGTATTTCACCCCTCCACTTT.

This clone was seen only a few times. CDR3 coding DNA: TGTGCCAGCAGCTTGCGGCTAGCGGGGGGAAGGGCGAATGAGCAGTTCTTC. It yields the protein CASSLRLAGGRANEQFF. The chain joins TRBV11-3 to TRBJ2-1, with 11 bases fitting TRBD2. CDR1 and CDR2 (germline): SGHNT, YENEEA. The CDR3 totals 17 residues. V lost 3 bases and J lost 7; bases outside the gene matches: 11.

This clone was detected a few times. The chain has TRBV6-8 and TRBJ2-7, with D possibly matching TRBD1 (6 bases). V gave up 5 bases and J gave up 0 bases, with 17 bases separating them. Germline values: CDR1 MNHGY, CDR2 SAAAGT. This CDR3 has 16 amino acids. As DNA, the CDR3 is TGTGCCAGCAGTCTCTTCAGGGGTTCCGGCTCCTACGAGCAGTACTTC. Its protein is CASSLFRGSGSYEQYF.

In its sample, this clone was seen a few times. This chain uses TRBV9 with TRBJ1-2; D unresolved. The CDR3 runs 13 residues. CDR1 and CDR2 from the germline V gene are SGDLS and YYNGEE. V gave up 1 base and J gave up 2 bases, with 6 bases separating them. Here the CDR3 reads CASSVSSNYGYTF. CDR3 nucleotide sequence: TGTGCCAGCAGCGTAAGCTCCAACTATGGCTACACCTTC. The variable domain in full, completed from reference TRBV9 and TRBJ1-2, reads DSGVTQTPKHLITATGQRVTLRCSPRSGDLSVYWYQQSLDQGLQFLIQYYNGEERAKGNILERFSAQQFPDLHSELNLSSLELGDSALYFCASSVSSNYGYTFGSGTRLTVV.

CDR3 sequence reads: CAWSLLAGGRDTQYF. The CDR3 nucleotides are TGTGCCTGGAGTCTGCTAGCGGGGGGGCGGGATACGCAGTATTTT. The chain has TRBV30 and TRBJ2-3; 12 positions match TRBD2. Germline V gives CDR1 GTSNPN, CDR2 SVGIG (reference sequence). CDR3 size: 15 residues. The junction had 6 bases not matched to a gene; V was cut back by 2 bases and J by 6 bases. Full variable domain (missing parts from reference TRBV30 and TRBJ2-3): SQTIHQWPATLVQPVGSPLSLECTVEGTSNPNLYWYRQAAGRGLQLLFYSVGIGQISSEVPQNLSASRPQDRQFILSSKKLLLSDSGFYLCAWSLLAGGRDTQYFGPGTRLTVL.

This clone was detected many times. The J gene is TRBJ2-3, the V gene TRBV11-3; D gene unclear. The V and J ends lost 5 bases and 2 bases respectively, with 11 bases between them. The CDR3 loop spans 14 amino acids. Germline assignment: CDR1 SGHNT and CDR2 YENEEA. CDR3 sequence: CASSLGGPTDTQYF. The CDR3 DNA reads as TGTGCCAGCAGCCTCGGTGGCCCCACAGATACGCAGTATTTT.

The chain employs TRBV6-8 and TRBJ2-4; D unclear. Per germline, CDR1 MNHGY and CDR2 SAAAGT. CDR3 length: 14 amino acids. The V end was cut by 7 bases, the J end by 3 bases, with 13 bases between. CDR3 DNA: TGTGCCAGCATCCCTGGCTACAACAAAAACATTCAGTACTTC. Its translation: CASIPGYNKNIQYF.

This clone has more than one count but fewer than ten. This chain uses TRBV6-8 with TRBJ2-1; either TRBD1 or TRBD2 may fit D (5 bases each). This CDR3 contains 13 residues. Germline CDR1 reads MNHGY; CDR2 reads SAAAGT. V was pared by 6 bases and J by 4 bases, with 10 bases between. CDR3 nucleotides: TGTGCCAGCAGGGGGACGGATTACAATGAGCAGTTCTTC. It codes for CASRGTDYNEQFF.

The rearrangement links TRBV11-3 to TRBJ1-1, with TRBD1 as a possible D gene (6 bases). Looked up from germline, CDR1 is SGHNT and CDR2 is YENEEA. Between the trimmed V and J ends, which lost 0 bases and 4 bases, there was a span of 15 bases. This CDR3 is built from 16 residues. The CDR3 reads CASSLEEHRVSTEAFF. The CDR3 nucleotides are TGTGCCAGCAGCTTAGAAGAGCACAGGGTAAGCACTGAAGCTTTCTTT.

The genes are TRBV5-1 and TRBJ2-5; tentative D call: TRBD2 (5 bases). Germline V gene lookup returns CDR1 SGHRS and CDR2 YFSETQ. The CDR3 sequence is 16 residues long. V lost 0 bases and J lost 4, with 16 bases in between. Here the CDR3 DNA reads TGCGCCAGCAGCTTGGGGGCCCTAGCTTTGTCAGAGACCCAGTACTTC. This translates into CASSLGALALSETQYF.

The chain recombines TRBV11-3 with TRBJ1-5; D is unresolved. The CDR3 loop spans 14 amino acids. V lost 5 bases and J lost 3, with 11 bases in between. Germline CDR1 is SGHNT and CDR2 is YENEEA. The CDR3 DNA follows: TGTGCCAGCAGCCCACTCGTTTTCAATCAGCCCCAGCATTTT. Translating it yields CASSPLVFNQPQHF.

This clone was detected ten times or more. The rearrangement links TRBV6-8 to TRBJ2-5, with D perhaps assigned TRBD1 or TRBD2 (5 bases each). The length of the CDR3 is 14 residues. With 7 bases removed from V and 5 bases from J, the gap between germline ends came to 17 bases. Per the germline V gene, CDR1 is MNHGY and CDR2 is SAAAGT. CDR3 nucleotide sequence: TGTGCCAGCATTGGGGGATGGGGAACCGAGACCCAGTACTTC. It is translated as CASIGGWGTETQYF.

This clone was seen at least ten times. V is TRBV6-8 and J is TRBJ2-7, with TRBD2 matching over 7 bases. V lost 0 bases, J lost 6 bases, and 2 bases stayed unmatched. The germline CDR1 and CDR2 sequences are MNHGY and SAAAGT. This CDR3 comprises 13 residues. Here the CDR3 DNA reads TGTGCCAGCAGTTACTCCGGGGAGGGCGAGCAGTACTTC. It encodes CASSYSGEGEQYF.

A note on this clone: The conserved final phenylalanine or tryptophan is absent from the CDR3, which likely points to a read error. It is unclear where the CDR3 begins or ends on the DNA, so no DNA is shown, and the CDR3 is as TCRdb lists it. The genes are TRBV12-5 and TRBJ1-4. CDR1 and CDR2 from the germline V gene are LGHNT and FRNRAP. Inclusive of both ends, the CDR3 amounts to 11 amino acids. CDR3 protein: CASGLVLPTHS.

The V gene is TRBV11-3, the J gene TRBJ1-1; D is possibly TRBD1 (5 bases). Germline V CDR1 and CDR2: SGHNT, YENEEA. The V gene lost 2 bases and the J gene lost 1 base, with 8 bases spanning the gap. This CDR3 is built from 14 residues. The CDR3 nucleotides are TGTGCCAGCAGCTTACAGGGAGGGAACACTGAAGCTTTCTTT. It yields the protein CASSLQGGNTEAFF.

This chain uses TRBV6-8 with TRBJ1-1; D ambiguous. V lost 0 bases and J 1 base, leaving 12 bases between the germline ends. This CDR3 has 16 amino acids. The germline gives CDR1 MNHGY, CDR2 SAAAGT. The CDR3, as DNA: TGTGCCAGCAGTTACTCGTACGGGGTGGGGAACACTGAAGCTTTCTTT. Amino acid sequence: CASSYSYGVGNTEAFF.

The V call is TRBV9, the J call TRBJ1-6; D is unresolved. Trimming removed 5 bases at V and 0 bases at J, with 6 bases between. CDR3 length equals 14 residues. Germline V CDR1 and CDR2: SGDLS, YYNGEE. This CDR3 reads CASSQSSYNSPLHF. CDR3 sequence (DNA): TGTGCCAGCAGTCAGAGCTCCTATAATTCACCCCTCCACTTT.

The V and J genes are TRBV9 and TRBJ2-2; TRBD1 aligns across 7 bases. The CDR3 covers 16 residues. Germline V CDR1 and CDR2: SGDLS, YYNGEE. J was trimmed by 2 bases and V by 1 base; bases with no gene match: 5. Written as DNA, the CDR3 is TGTGCCAGCAGCGTACTGACAGGGCTTAACACCGGGGAGCTGTTTTTT. It encodes CASSVLTGLNTGELFF.

The chain is built from TRBV5-1 and TRBJ2-7; D not certain. The CDR3 consists of 16 residues. Germline V gene lookup returns CDR1 SGHRS and CDR2 YFSETQ. With 3 bases removed from V and 1 base from J, the gap between germline ends came to 17 bases. CDR3 nucleotide sequence: TGCGCCAGCAGCTCGGGCTTACAGCTTAGGTCCTACGAGCAGTACTTC. This gives the protein CASSSGLQLRSYEQYF.

This clone has just a few counts. V gene TRBV4-1 combines with J gene TRBJ2-7; D call uncertain. The germline V and J ends were trimmed by 0 bases and 2 bases, with 11 bases remaining between them. Germline assignment: CDR1 MGHRA and CDR2 YSYEKL. The CDR3 runs to 15 residues. Written as DNA, the CDR3 is TGCGCCAGCAGCCAAGATGTTGGAACAGCCTACGAGCAGTACTTC. It codes for CASSQDVGTAYEQYF.

The V gene is TRBV11-3, the J gene TRBJ2-5, with a weak D call TRBD1 (5 bases). The V end was cut by 5 bases, the J end by 5 bases, with 15 bases between. The length of the CDR3 is 14 residues. Looked up from germline, CDR1 is SGHNT and CDR2 is YENEEA. CDR3 coding DNA: TGTGCCAGCAGCCCTACAACAGGTGGGGAGACCCAGTACTTC. Its translation: CASSPTTGGETQYF.

V gene TRBV19 combines with J gene TRBJ2-3, with 9 bases that match TRBD2. The CDR3 is 19 residues long. The germline V gene has CDR1 LNHDA and CDR2 SQIVND (reference sequence). The V gene end was trimmed by 3 bases and the J gene end by 3 bases; junction bases not matched to a gene: 16. The CDR3 region has the DNA TGTGCCAGTAGTATTACTCCCTCAGGGCGGGGGGGTTGGACAGATACGCAGTATTTT. This encodes CASSITPSGRGGWTDTQYF.